This T cell receptor (beta chain) was recorded in a study of radiation and T cells in renal cell carcinoma. Regarding this clone: The antigen remains unidentified.

Between the trimmed V and J ends, which lost 7 bases and 6 bases, there was a span of 22 bases. Germline V gene data show CDR1 as MGHRA and CDR2 as YSYEKL. This CDR3 region has 16 residues. Overall study findings and caveats: From baseline, blood top tumor clonotypes peaked at 2 weeks post-radiation.

The time point was: blood 4 weeks post-SBRT, at nephrectomy. The treatment denotes: 15 Gy SBRT to primary tumor, nephrectomy 4 weeks later. Serial blood draws occurred at baseline and 2 and 4 weeks post-SBRT. The tumor was a clear cell renal cell carcinoma. Libraries were prepared by immunoSEQ multiplex PCR; TCRdb keeps only in-frame clonotypes and omits some of them. The sample holds approximately 86,000 clones, around four fifths seen once. This sequence joins TRBV4-1 and TRBJ2-1; perhaps D is TRBD1 or TRBD2 (5 bases each). The TCR was taken from a middle-aged man with renal cell carcinoma. The sequencing here drew on blood, taken from a patient whose treatment included radiotherapy and nephrectomy. The CDR3 DNA follows: TGCGCCAGCAAACGCGTCCGGGGACCGAGGGCCAATGAGCAGTTCTTC. This translates into CASKRVRGPRANEQFF.